The rows below give T cell receptor beta chains drawn from one sample of a study of breast tumors, draining lymph nodes, adjacent tissues. One entry per CDR3 protein results from TCRdb running MiXCR on the multiplex PCR reads. The sample lists tens of thousands of distinct CDR3 sequences, approximately 28% occurring once. The sequenced material came from axillary lymph node tissue. These receptors all stem from a female donor with breast cancer. Some clones in this sample may be carry-over from other donors' samples. Each CDR3 is given with its conserved first and last residue. The order of the fields is clone size, D gene, V gene, J gene, CDR3 protein, CDR3 DNA. A D gene is named only where the DNA matches it firmly. Rows give clone size only sometimes, using once, few, many, or a class for an expanded clone.

many	TRBD2	TRBV10-2	TRBJ2-1	CASSGSGRSYNEQFF	TGCGCCAGCAGCGGCAGCGGGAGGTCCTACAATGAGCAGTTCTTC
NA	TRBD1	TRBV20-1	TRBJ1-3	CRAADRLGQGNSGNTIYF	TGCAGGGCTGCGGACCGATTAGGACAGGGAAACTCTGGAAACACCATATATTTT
many	NA	TRBV4-2	TRBJ2-1	CASSPQSGDPSEQFF	TGTGCCAGCAGCCCCCAGTCGGGAGATCCTAGTGAGCAGTTCTTC
many	NA	TRBV27	TRBJ2-2	CASSFYFGANTGELFF	TGTGCCAGCAGTTTTTATTTTGGAGCGAACACCGGGGAGCTGTTTTTT
many	NA	TRBV7-3	TRBJ2-7	CASSPSPGSYEQYF	TGTGCCAGCAGCCCGTCCCCGGGCTCCTACGAGCAGTACTTC
NA	TRBD2	TRBV20-1	TRBJ2-3	CSARDHRGRPTDTQYF	TGCAGTGCTAGAGATCATCGCGGGAGGCCGACAGATACGCAGTATTTT
many	TRBD2	TRBV6-1	TRBJ2-5	CASSEPAGGGNLKTQYF	TGTGCCAGCAGTGAACCAGCGGGAGGGGGTAATTTGAAGACCCAGTACTTC
many	NA	TRBV7-9	TRBJ2-1	CASSLPAGTGVQFF	TGTGCCAGCAGCTTGCCGGCCGGAACGGGTGTGCAGTTCTTC
many	NA	TRBV20-1	TRBJ1-1	CRTSGGVDTEAFF	TGCAGAACCTCCGGGGGCGTGGACACTGAAGCTTTCTTT
NA	NA	TRBV29-1	TRBJ1-2	CSVLEDYGYTF	TGCAGCGTCTTGGAGGACTATGGCTACACCTTC
many	TRBD2	TRBV20-1	TRBJ2-3	CSASSPSGFADTQYF	TGCAGTGCTAGCAGTCCTAGCGGGTTTGCAGATACGCAGTATTTT
many	TRBD2	TRBV12-3/TRBV12-4	TRBJ2-3	CASSRTSGSRLDTQYF	TGTGCCAGCAGCCGGACTAGCGGGAGTAGGTTAGATACGCAGTATTTT
many	NA	TRBV19	TRBJ1-5	CASSISRVGNQPQHF	TGTGCCAGTAGTATCAGCAGGGTAGGCAATCAGCCCCAGCATTTT
many	NA	TRBV2	TRBJ2-2	CASKAAPGNGELFF	TGTGCCAGCAAAGCGGCCCCTGGGAACGGGGAGCTGTTTTTT
many	TRBD1	TRBV20-1	TRBJ2-2	CSARRQGAGELFF	TGCAGTGCTAGACGACAGGGGGCCGGGGAGCTGTTTTTT
many	TRBD2	TRBV19	TRBJ2-7	CASSIGLAGSYEQYF	TGTGCCAGTAGTATTGGGTTAGCGGGCTCCTACGAGCAGTACTTC
many	NA	TRBV5-1	TRBJ2-2	CASSSNTGELFF	TGCGCCAGCAGCTCGAACACCGGGGAGCTGTTTTTT
NA	NA	TRBV4-3	TRBJ1-4	CASSPRGPYNEKLFF	TGCGCCAGCAGCCCCCGGGGCCCATACAATGAAAAACTGTTTTTT
once	TRBD1	TRBV2	TRBJ1-6	CASSERTGPSSYNSPLHF	TGTGCCAGCAGTGAAAGGACAGGGCCGAGCTCCTATAATTCACCCCTCCACTTT
many	NA	TRBV7-8	TRBJ2-3	CASSLYRKSGDTQYF	TGTGCCAGCAGCTTATACCGGAAATCGGGAGATACGCAGTATTTT
once	NA	TRBV5-5	TRBJ2-7	CAGSLGGAYEQYF	TGTGCCGGCAGCTTGGGAGGAGCCTACGAGCAGTACTTC
many	NA	TRBV5-5	TRBJ2-5	CASSRQVEETQYF	TGTGCCAGCAGCAGACAGGTGGAAGAGACCCAGTACTTC
many	TRBD1	TRBV3-1	TRBJ2-1	CASSRETTLGQYNEQFF	TGTGCCAGCAGCCGAGAAACGACGCTGGGACAGTACAATGAGCAGTTCTTC
many	NA	TRBV11-2	TRBJ2-2	CASSLWNTGELFF	TGTGCCAGCAGCTTATGGAACACCGGGGAGCTGTTTTTT
NA	TRBD2	TRBV7-2	TRBJ2-7	CASSPGLSGGGEQYF	TGTGCTAGCAGCCCGGGTCTCAGCGGGGGGGGCGAGCAGTACTTC
many	TRBD1	TRBV4-1	TRBJ2-7	CASSQRPGQNYEQYF	TGCGCCAGCAGCCAAAGACCGGGACAGAACTACGAGCAGTACTTC
many	NA	TRBV24-1	TRBJ2-5	CATSGTSTETQYF	TGTGCCACCAGTGGTACCTCCACAGAGACCCAGTACTTC
NA	TRBD1	TRBV20-1	TRBJ1-5	CSAPHGQGFDQPQRF	TGCAGTGCTCCACACGGACAGGGGTTCGATCAGCCCCAGCGTTTT
many	TRBD1	TRBV15	TRBJ1-5	CATSRGQGAGQPQHF	TGTGCCACCAGCAGAGGACAGGGGGCAGGTCAGCCCCAGCATTTT